These 18 T cell receptor beta chains share one sample of origin, sequenced in a study of T-cell reconstitution after alpha-beta-depleted transplantation in children. Unique molecular identifiers were used in preparing the TCRbeta library. TCRdb processed the PCR reads anew with MiXCR; each CDR3 protein has one entry. The sample has about 400,000 distinct CDR3 sequences, 20% seen once. The sequencing used PBMCs from the stem cell graft donor, collected from the stem cell graft. Receptors were obtained from a human donor who donated a stem cell graft to a child with acute myeloid leukemia.

As regards this clonotype: A much larger clone differs by one base, so this may be a read error. The CDR3, as DNA: TGTGCCAGCAGCGTAGATAGGGACTCCTACAATGAGCAGTTCTTC. Translation: CASSVDRDSYNEQFF. The rearrangement links TRBV9 to TRBJ2-1; D is unclear. Trimming stripped 0 bases from V and 0 bases from J, with 7 bases between. Per germline, CDR1 SGDLS and CDR2 YYNGEE. This CDR3 contains 15 residues.

This sequence joins TRBV6-1 and TRBJ2-7; TRBD1 aligns across 8 bases. CDR3 length: 14 residues. The germline gives CDR1 MNHNS, CDR2 SASEGT. V dropped 6 bases and J dropped 5; count of bases not matched to a gene: 9. The CDR3 DNA reads as TGTGCCAGCAGCTTTTCCGGGACAGGAAACGAGCAGTACTTC. This encodes CASSFSGTGNEQYF.

This clonotype was seen a handful of times. The chain joins TRBV4-3 to TRBJ2-7, with D hard to call. Germline CDR1 reads LGHNA; CDR2 reads YSLEER. The CDR3 covers 14 residues. V dropped 4 bases and J dropped 3 bases, with 13 bases sitting between them. The CDR3 spells CASSPSRKNYEQYF. The CDR3 DNA follows: TGCGCCAGCAGCCCCAGCAGGAAAAACTACGAGCAGTACTTC.

This chain links TRBV5-1 with TRBJ2-2; TRBD1 agrees at 8 bases. The CDR3 consists of 15 residues. The V gene's germline CDR1 is SGHRS and CDR2 YFSETQ. With V trimmed by 6 bases and J by 5 bases, 9 bases remained unmatched. As DNA, the CDR3 is TGCGCCAGCAATGCCGGGACAGGATGGACCGGGGAGCTGTTTTTT. Protein: CASNAGTGWTGELFF.

At least ten counts were recorded for this clonotype. This sequence joins TRBV20-1 and TRBJ2-3; D not certain. The CDR3 sequence is 12 residues long. CDR1 is DFQATT, CDR2 SNEGSKA, per germline (reference sequence). V gave up 6 bases and J gave up 0 bases, with 7 bases separating them. The DNA of the CDR3 is TGCAGTGCGGGTCGGAGCACAGATACGCAGTATTTT. It codes for CSAGRSTDTQYF.

V gene TRBV27 combines with J gene TRBJ1-2; maybe TRBD1 (5 bases). The CDR3 has 16 amino acids. Trimming removed 4 bases from V and 0 bases from J, with 15 bases in between. Germline V gene data show CDR1 as MNHEY and CDR2 as SMNVEV (reference sequence). CDR3 DNA sequence: TGTGCCAGCAGTTCCTCCTTTAAGGGGTCTAACTATGGCTACACCTTC. Protein: CASSSSFKGSNYGYTF.

This clonotype was recorded at least ten times. The J gene is TRBJ2-5, the V gene TRBV29-1; TRBD2 matches 8 bases. CDR1 SQVTM and CDR2 ANQGSEA come from the germline V gene. CDR3 length equals 14 residues. The V gene end was trimmed by 4 bases and the J gene end by 1 base; junction bases not matched to a gene: 5. The CDR3: CSVVPGRGQETQYF. In DNA form, the CDR3 reads TGCAGCGTTGTTCCCGGGAGGGGCCAAGAGACCCAGTACTTC.

The chain employs TRBV7-6 and TRBJ2-7; TRBD2 is a possible D gene (5 bases). The CDR3 runs to 13 residues. The V end was cut by 5 bases, the J end by 2 bases, with 10 bases between. The germline V gene has CDR1 SGHVS and CDR2 FNYEAQ. CDR3 DNA: TGTGCCAGCAGCATCGGAGGAACCTACGAGCAGTACTTC. Protein sequence: CASSIGGTYEQYF.

This clonotype has only a few counts. The V and J genes are TRBV3-1 and TRBJ2-7; 8 positions agree with TRBD2. The germline V gene has CDR1 LGHDT and CDR2 YNNKEL (reference sequence). The CDR3 contains 15 residues. Losses at the gene ends were 0 bases for V and 3 bases for J; bases not matched to a gene: 4. CDR3 bases: TGTGCCAGCAGCCAAGATGCGGGAGGCGTCTACGAGCAGTACTTC. Translation: CASSQDAGGVYEQYF.

V is TRBV7-9 and J is TRBJ1-1; 9 bases fit TRBD1. Germline lookup yields CDR1 SEHNR and CDR2 FQNEAQ (reference sequence). The length of the CDR3 is 15 residues. V lost 1 base, J lost 5 bases, and 5 bases stayed unmatched. The CDR3 DNA reads TGTGCCAGCAGCTTAGGGTGGGACAGGGAGACTGAAGCTTTCTTT. It encodes CASSLGWDRETEAFF.

The table lists this clonotype with many counts. The chain combines TRBV4-3 with TRBJ2-1, with D tentatively TRBD2 (7 bases). V was cut by 0 bases and J by 15 bases, with 18 bases left in between. This CDR3 has 14 residues. Germline V gene lookup returns CDR1 LGHNA and CDR2 YSLEER. CDR3 loop: CASSQDWGGRGSFF. In DNA form, the CDR3 reads TGCGCCAGCAGCCAAGATTGGGGGGGGCGGGGGTCGTTCTTC.

This clonotype was seen only a few times. The J gene is TRBJ2-2, the V gene TRBV24-1; the D gene is possibly TRBD2 (6 bases). Germline CDR1 is KGHDR and CDR2 is SFDVKD. V lost 6 bases and J 1 base, leaving 14 bases between the germline ends. CDR3 length equals 16 residues. CDR3 loop: CATSSRRDRNTGELFF. The CDR3, as DNA: TGTGCCACCAGTAGTCGGCGGGATCGGAACACCGGGGAGCTGTTTTTT.

The chain employs TRBV15 and TRBJ2-1; the match to TRBD1 covers 7 bases. Losses at the gene ends were 4 bases for V and 5 bases for J; bases not matched to a gene: 11. The germline V gene encodes CDR1 LNHNV and CDR2 YYDKDF (reference sequence). The CDR3 has 16 amino acids. In DNA form, the CDR3 reads TGTGCCACCAGCAACTCTAGACAGGGACGGAACAATGAGCAGTTCTTC. Residues: CATSNSRQGRNNEQFF.

Only one count was recorded for this clonotype. This chain connects TRBV11-2 to TRBJ1-1; D possibly corresponds to TRBD1 (6 bases). The germline CDR1 and CDR2 sequences are SGHAT and FQNNGV. Trimming cost V 5 bases and J 13 bases, with 23 bases left between them. The CDR3 runs to 14 residues. The CDR3 region is CASSTGGARSGFFF. The CDR3 DNA reads as TGTGCCAGCAGCACTGGGGGGGCGCGTTCCGGATTTTTCTTT.

The chain uses TRBV2 and TRBJ1-5; no definite D call. The ends were cut back, 8 bases at V and 3 bases at J, with 11 bases in the middle. Germline V gene lookup returns CDR1 SNHLY and CDR2 FYNNEI. The CDR3 spans 13 residues. The CDR3, as DNA: TGTGCCAGCTCTCAAGAAAACAATCAGCCCCAGCATTTT. Translation: CASSQENNQPQHF.

The chain's CDR3 is CASSFGERTNVLTF. The CDR3 DNA reads as TGTGCCAGCAGTTTCGGGGAAAGAACCAACGTCCTGACTTTC. The V call is TRBV12-3 or TRBV12-4, the J call TRBJ2-6, with D perhaps matching TRBD2 (5 bases). This CDR3 region has 14 residues. Deletions cut 3 bases from V and 8 bases from J, with 11 bases between.

This clonotype was detected only a few times. V is TRBV12-3 or TRBV12-4 and J is TRBJ2-1; 8 bases agree with TRBD2. The V and J ends lost 0 bases and 4 bases, in that order; junction bases with no gene match: 8. The CDR3 length is 17 residues. In DNA, the CDR3 is TGTGCCAGCAGTTTAGCGCTAACGACTAGCGCGTACAATGAGCAGTTCTTC. Translated: CASSLALTTSAYNEQFF.

This clonotype was recorded a few times. The V call is TRBV20-1, the J call TRBJ2-5, with D unclear. Trimming removed 6 bases at V and 10 bases at J, with 6 bases between. CDR1 and CDR2 from the germline V gene are DFQATT and SNEGSKA (reference sequence). This CDR3 is 8 amino acids long. CDR3 protein: CSARDQYF. The CDR3 region has the DNA TGCAGTGCCCGTGACCAGTACTTC.